This T cell receptor beta chain was identified in a study of blood T cell repertoires in COVID-19. Sequencing was performed with immunoSEQ multiplex PCR; in TCRdb, only in-frame clones are kept and a portion is missing. This sample has around 140,000 clones, with 80% found just once. Per germline, CDR1 GTSNPN and CDR2 SVGIG (reference sequence). The CDR3 sequence is 17 residues long. With V trimmed by 2 bases and J by 0 bases, 9 bases remained unmatched. The clonotype was recovered from a man between 65 and 85 years old who had recovered from COVID-19. V and J are TRBV30 and TRBJ2-1; 8 bases are a match to TRBD2. The sequencing sample was made of peripheral blood. CDR3 coding DNA: TGTGCCTGGAGTAGGAGGAGCGGGAGTAGCTCCTACAATGAGCAGTTCTTC. Its translation is CAWSRRSGSSSYNEQFF.